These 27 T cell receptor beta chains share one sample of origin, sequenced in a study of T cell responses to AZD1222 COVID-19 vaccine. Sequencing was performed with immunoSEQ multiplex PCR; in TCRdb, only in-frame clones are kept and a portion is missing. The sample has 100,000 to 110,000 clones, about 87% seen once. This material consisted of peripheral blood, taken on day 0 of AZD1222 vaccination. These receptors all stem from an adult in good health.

The chain's CDR3 is CASSYGQGTYEQYF. In nucleotides, the CDR3 is TGTGCCAGCAGTTATGGGCAGGGTACCTACGAGCAGTACTTC. This chain links TRBV6-5 with TRBJ2-7; D is perhaps TRBD1 (5 bases). Germline CDR1 MNHEY, CDR2 SVGAGI. CDR3 length equals 14 residues. Between the trimmed V and J ends, which lost 3 bases and 2 bases, there was a span of 11 bases.

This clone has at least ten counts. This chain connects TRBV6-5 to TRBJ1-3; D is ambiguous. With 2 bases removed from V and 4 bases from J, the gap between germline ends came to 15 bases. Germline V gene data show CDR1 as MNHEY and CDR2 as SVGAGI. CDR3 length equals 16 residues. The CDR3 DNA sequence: TGTGCCAGCAGTTACACCCAGCAGGTCGCGGGAAACACCATATATTTT. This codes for CASSYTQQVAGNTIYF.

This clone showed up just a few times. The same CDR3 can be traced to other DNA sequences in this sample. This CDR3 is CASSQDLRTEAFF. The CDR3 DNA follows: TGTGCCAGCAGCCAAGATCTGAGAACTGAAGCTTTCTTT. V is TRBV3-1 (or the pseudogene TRBV3-2) and J is TRBJ1-1; unclear D gene. Germline assignment: CDR1 LGHDT and CDR2 YNNKEL (reference sequence). The CDR3 is made up of 13 amino acids. V was pared by 0 bases and J by 5 bases, with 7 bases between.

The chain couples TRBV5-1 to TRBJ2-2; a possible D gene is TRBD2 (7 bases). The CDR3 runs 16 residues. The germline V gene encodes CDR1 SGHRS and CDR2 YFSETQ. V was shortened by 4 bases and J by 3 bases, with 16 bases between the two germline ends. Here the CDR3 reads CASSPATGGHTGELFF. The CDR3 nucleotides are TGCGCCAGCAGCCCAGCTACGGGGGGCCACACCGGGGAGCTGTTTTTT.

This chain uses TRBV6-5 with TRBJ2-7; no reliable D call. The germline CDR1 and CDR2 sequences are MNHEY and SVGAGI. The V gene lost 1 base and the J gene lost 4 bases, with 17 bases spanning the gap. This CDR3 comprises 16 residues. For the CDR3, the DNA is TGTGCCAGCAGTTACTGGGGTGACACGGGTGGGTACGAGCAGTACTTC. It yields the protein CASSYWGDTGGYEQYF.

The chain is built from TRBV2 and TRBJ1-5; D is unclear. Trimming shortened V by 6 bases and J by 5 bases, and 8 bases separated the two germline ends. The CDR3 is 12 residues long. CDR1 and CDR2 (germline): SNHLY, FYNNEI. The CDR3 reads CASRELYQPQHF. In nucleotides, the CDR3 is TGTGCCAGCAGGGAACTTTATCAGCCCCAGCATTTT.

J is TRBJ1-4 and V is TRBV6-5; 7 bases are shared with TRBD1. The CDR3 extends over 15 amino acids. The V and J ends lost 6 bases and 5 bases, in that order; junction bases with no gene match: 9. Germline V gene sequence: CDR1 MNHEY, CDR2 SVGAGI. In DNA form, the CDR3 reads TGTGCCAGCAGCCCGGGACAGATTATGAATGAAAAACTGTTTTTT. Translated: CASSPGQIMNEKLFF.

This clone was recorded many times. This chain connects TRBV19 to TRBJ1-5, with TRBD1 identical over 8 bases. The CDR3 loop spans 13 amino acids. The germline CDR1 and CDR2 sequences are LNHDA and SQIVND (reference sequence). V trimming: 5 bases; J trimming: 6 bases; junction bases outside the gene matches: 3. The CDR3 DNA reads TGTGCCAGTAGTGCGCAGGGGGCTCAGCCCCAGCATTTT. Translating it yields CASSAQGAQPQHF.

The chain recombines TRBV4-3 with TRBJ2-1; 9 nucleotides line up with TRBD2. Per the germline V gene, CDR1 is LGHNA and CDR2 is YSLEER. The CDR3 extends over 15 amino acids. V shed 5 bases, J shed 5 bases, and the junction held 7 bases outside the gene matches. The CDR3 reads CASSARLAENNEQFF. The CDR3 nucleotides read TGCGCCAGCAGCGCGCGACTAGCGGAAAACAATGAGCAGTTCTTC.

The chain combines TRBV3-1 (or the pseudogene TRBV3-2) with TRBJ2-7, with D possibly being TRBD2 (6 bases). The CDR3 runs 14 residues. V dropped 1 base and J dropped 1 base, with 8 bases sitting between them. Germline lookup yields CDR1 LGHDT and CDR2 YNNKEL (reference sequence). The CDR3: CASSQGTISYEQYF. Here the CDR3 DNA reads TGTGCCAGCAGCCAAGGGACTATTTCCTACGAGCAGTACTTC.

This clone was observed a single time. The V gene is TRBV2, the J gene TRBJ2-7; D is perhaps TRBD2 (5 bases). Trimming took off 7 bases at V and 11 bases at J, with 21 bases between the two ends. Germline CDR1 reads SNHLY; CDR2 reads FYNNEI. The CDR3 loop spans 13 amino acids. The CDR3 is CASKTSGRGSEYF. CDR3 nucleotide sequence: TGTGCCAGCAAGACATCGGGAAGAGGCTCTGAGTACTTC.

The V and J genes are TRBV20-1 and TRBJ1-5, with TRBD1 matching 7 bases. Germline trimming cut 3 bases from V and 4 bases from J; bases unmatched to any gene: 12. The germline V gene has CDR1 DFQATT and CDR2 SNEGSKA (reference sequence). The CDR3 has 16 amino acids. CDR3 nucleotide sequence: TGCAGTGCTAGTGGGCCCAGGGGGGTAGTTAATCAGCCCCAGCATTTT. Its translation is CSASGPRGVVNQPQHF.

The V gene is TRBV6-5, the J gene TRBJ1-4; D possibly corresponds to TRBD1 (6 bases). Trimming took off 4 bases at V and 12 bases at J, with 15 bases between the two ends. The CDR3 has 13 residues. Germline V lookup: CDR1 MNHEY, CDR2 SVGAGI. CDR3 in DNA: TGTGCCAGCAGTTCCCTTCAGGGGATCGAACTGTTTTTT. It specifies CASSSLQGIELFF.

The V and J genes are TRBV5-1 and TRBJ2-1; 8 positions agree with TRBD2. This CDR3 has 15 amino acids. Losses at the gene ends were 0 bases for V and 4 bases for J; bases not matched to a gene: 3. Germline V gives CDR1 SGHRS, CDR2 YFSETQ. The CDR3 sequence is CASSLESGSYNEQFF. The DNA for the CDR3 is TGCGCCAGCAGCTTGGAGAGCGGGAGTTACAATGAGCAGTTCTTC.

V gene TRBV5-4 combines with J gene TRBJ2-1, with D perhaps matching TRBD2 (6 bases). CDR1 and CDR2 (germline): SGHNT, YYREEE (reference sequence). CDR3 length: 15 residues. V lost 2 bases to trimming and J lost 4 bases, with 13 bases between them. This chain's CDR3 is CASSFASSVYNEQFF. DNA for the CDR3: TGTGCCAGCAGCTTCGCGTCTAGCGTATACAATGAGCAGTTCTTC.

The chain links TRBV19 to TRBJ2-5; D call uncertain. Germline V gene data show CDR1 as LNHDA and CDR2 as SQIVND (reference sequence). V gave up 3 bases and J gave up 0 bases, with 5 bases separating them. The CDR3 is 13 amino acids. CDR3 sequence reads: CASSIQYQETQYF. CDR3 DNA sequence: TGTGCCAGTAGTATTCAGTACCAAGAGACCCAGTACTTC.

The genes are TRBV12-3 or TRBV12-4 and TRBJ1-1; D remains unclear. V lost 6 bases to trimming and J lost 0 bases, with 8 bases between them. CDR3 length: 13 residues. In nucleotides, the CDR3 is TGTGCCAGCAGACCCACCTTGAACACTGAAGCTTTCTTT. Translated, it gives CASRPTLNTEAFF.

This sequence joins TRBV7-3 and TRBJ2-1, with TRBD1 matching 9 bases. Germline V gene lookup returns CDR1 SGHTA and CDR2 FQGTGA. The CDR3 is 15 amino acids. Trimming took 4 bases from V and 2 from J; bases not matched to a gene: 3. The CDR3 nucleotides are TGTGCCAGCAGCTCAAACAGGGGGCCCTACAATGAGCAGTTCTTC. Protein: CASSSNRGPYNEQFF.

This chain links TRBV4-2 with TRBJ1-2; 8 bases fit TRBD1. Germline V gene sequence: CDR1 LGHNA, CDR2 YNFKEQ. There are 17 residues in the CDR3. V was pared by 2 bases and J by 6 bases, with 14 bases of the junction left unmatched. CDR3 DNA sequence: TGTGCCAGCAGCCAAACCCTGGGACAGGCTGGATGGGATGGCTACACCTTC. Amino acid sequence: CASSQTLGQAGWDGYTF.

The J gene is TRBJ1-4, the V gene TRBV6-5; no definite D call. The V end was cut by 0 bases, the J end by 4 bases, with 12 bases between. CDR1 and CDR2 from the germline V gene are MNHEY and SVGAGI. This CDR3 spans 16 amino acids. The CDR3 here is CASSYSEGSLNEKLFF. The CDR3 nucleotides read TGTGCCAGCAGTTACTCCGAAGGGAGCCTTAATGAAAAACTGTTTTTT.

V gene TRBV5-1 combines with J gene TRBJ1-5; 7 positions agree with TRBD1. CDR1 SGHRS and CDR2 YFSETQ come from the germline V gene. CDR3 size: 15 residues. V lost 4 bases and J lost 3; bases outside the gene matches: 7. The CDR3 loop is CASSLEGADNQPQHF. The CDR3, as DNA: TGCGCCAGCAGCCTGGAGGGGGCGGACAATCAGCCCCAGCATTTT.

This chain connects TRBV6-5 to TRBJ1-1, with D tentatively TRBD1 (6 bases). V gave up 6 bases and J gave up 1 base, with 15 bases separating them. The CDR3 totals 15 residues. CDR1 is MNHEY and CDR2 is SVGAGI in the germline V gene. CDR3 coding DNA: TGTGCCAGCAGATCCAAACTAGGGGGGAACACTGAAGCTTTCTTT. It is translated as CASRSKLGGNTEAFF.

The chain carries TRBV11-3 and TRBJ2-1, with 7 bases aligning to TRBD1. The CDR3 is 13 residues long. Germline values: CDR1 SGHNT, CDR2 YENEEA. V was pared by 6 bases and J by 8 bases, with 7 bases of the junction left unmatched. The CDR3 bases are TGTGCCAGCAGACTTACAGGGGTCGATGAGCAGTTCTTC. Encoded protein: CASRLTGVDEQFF.

The CDR3 reads CASGTSGTGELFF. The CDR3 DNA follows: TGTGCCAGCGGGACTAGCGGTACCGGGGAGCTGTTTTTT. The genes are TRBV12-3 or TRBV12-4 and TRBJ2-2; 11 bases are a match to TRBD2. This CDR3 is 13 amino acids long. The junction had 1 base not matched to a gene; V was cut back by 8 bases and J by 5 bases.

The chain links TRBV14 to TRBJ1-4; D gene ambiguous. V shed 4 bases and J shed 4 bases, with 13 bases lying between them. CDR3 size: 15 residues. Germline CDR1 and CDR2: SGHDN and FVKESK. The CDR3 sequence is CASSLLVGVNEKLFF. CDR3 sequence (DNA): TGTGCCAGCAGCCTGCTGGTCGGGGTTAATGAAAAACTGTTTTTT.

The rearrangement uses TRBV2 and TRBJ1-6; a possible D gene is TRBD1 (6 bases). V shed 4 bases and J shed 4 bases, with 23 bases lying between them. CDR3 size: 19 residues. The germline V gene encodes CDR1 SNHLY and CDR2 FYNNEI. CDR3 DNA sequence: TGTGCCAGCAGTGGTGGGACACCCGGGACGGTGCATTATAATTCACCCCTCCACTTT. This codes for CASSGGTPGTVHYNSPLHF.

For the CDR3, the DNA is TGTGCCAGCAGTGACTCCGCTGGGTCGGGACAGCCCCAGCATTTT. As protein: CASSDSAGSGQPQHF. This sequence joins TRBV6-4 and TRBJ1-5; D call uncertain. Per the germline V gene, CDR1 is MRHNA and CDR2 is SNTAGT. This CDR3 contains 15 residues. V was cut by 0 bases and J by 7 bases, with 13 bases left in between.